Following are 27 T cell receptor beta chains from one sample sequenced in a study of blood T cell repertoires in COVID-19. Assay: immunoSEQ multiplex PCR; the TCRdb copy retains only in-frame clones and omits some. Here the sample spans more than 300,000 clones, under 90% being singletons. The sequenced material came from PBMCs or T cells enriched from blood (not recorded which). These receptors were taken from a woman between 18 and 29 years old who had recovered from COVID-19.

This clone was seen only once. The CDR3 DNA reads as TGTGCCAGCAATTCGAACTATGGCTACACCTTC. Translated, it gives CASNSNYGYTF. The chain employs TRBV28 and TRBJ1-2; D is ambiguous. This CDR3 has 11 residues. V was shortened by 7 bases and J by 2 bases, with 5 bases between the two germline ends. Germline CDR1 MDHEN, CDR2 SYDVKM.

The DNA of the CDR3 is TGTGCTAGTGGTTTGACAGGGGGCACTGAAGCTTTCTTT. Protein sequence: CASGLTGGTEAFF. This rearrangement joins TRBV12-5 to TRBJ1-1, with 8 bases aligning to TRBD1. Germline loops: CDR1 LGHNT, CDR2 FRNRAP. V trimming: 2 bases; J trimming: 4 bases; junction bases outside the gene matches: 0. The CDR3 is 13 amino acids. The full variable domain, its missing parts supplied by reference TRBV12-5 and TRBJ1-1, is DARVTQTPRHKVTEMGQEVTMRCQPILGHNTVFWYRQTMMQGLELLAYFRNRAPLDDSGMPKDRFSAEMPDATLATLKIQPSEPRDSAVYFCASGLTGGTEAFFGQGTRLTVV.

The V gene is TRBV12-3 or TRBV12-4, the J gene TRBJ1-2; D is perhaps TRBD1 (6 bases). The CDR3 is 13 residues long. Trimming removed 6 bases from V and 4 bases from J, with 12 bases in between. The CDR3 reads CASSPQGSYGYTF. CDR3 DNA: TGTGCCAGCAGCCCACAGGGCAGCTATGGCTACACCTTC.

V usage is TRBV7-9 and J usage is TRBJ2-5, with D perhaps TRBD1 (6 bases). This CDR3 has 16 residues. The V end was cut by 5 bases, the J end by 5 bases, with 21 bases between. The germline gives CDR1 SEHNR, CDR2 FQNEAQ (reference sequence). CDR3 amino acids: CASSPGQFISMETQYF. The CDR3 DNA is TGTGCCAGCAGCCCGGGACAATTTATCAGTATGGAGACCCAGTACTTC.

The V gene is TRBV18, the J gene TRBJ2-7, with 10 nucleotides matching TRBD1. Trimming cost V 2 bases and J 3 bases; bases outside gene matches: 7. Germline values: CDR1 KGHSH, CDR2 LQKENI. The CDR3 covers 16 residues. The CDR3, as DNA: TGTGCCAGCTCACCATTATCGGGACAGGGGATCTACGAGCAGTACTTC. Translation: CASSPLSGQGIYEQYF.

The rearrangement joins TRBV5-1 to TRBJ2-1; possible D gene TRBD1, 6 bases. V dropped 4 bases and J dropped 9 bases, with 17 bases sitting between them. The CDR3 extends over 14 amino acids. CDR1 and CDR2 (germline): SGHRS, YFSETQ. The CDR3 coding sequence is TGCGCCAGCAGCGAGCGAACAGGGACCGGTGAGCAGTTCTTC. The encoded protein is CASSERTGTGEQFF. Using reference TRBV5-1 and TRBJ2-1 for the parts outside the CDR3, the full variable domain is KAGVTQTPRYLIKTRGQQVTLSCSPISGHRSVSWYQQTPGQGLQFLFEYFSETQRNKGNFPGRFSGRQFSNSRSEMNVSTLELGDSALYLCASSERTGTGEQFFGPGTRLTVL.

The CDR3 DNA follows: TGTGCCAGCTCTCGCCTACAGAAGAACACTGAAGCTTTCTTT. The encoded protein is CASSRLQKNTEAFF. The chain couples TRBV18 to TRBJ1-1; D gene uncertain. CDR1 and CDR2 (germline): KGHSH, LQKENI. The V end was cut by 6 bases, the J end by 1 base, with 12 bases between. The CDR3 runs to 14 residues.

The chain recombines TRBV6-5 with TRBJ1-2; TRBD1 matches 8 bases. This CDR3 has 14 amino acids. The germline CDR1 and CDR2 sequences are MNHEY and SVGAGI. Trimming removed 8 bases from V and 4 bases from J; junction bases left unmatched: 9. The CDR3 DNA is TGTGCCAGCTCAACCGACAGGGGAGGCTATGGCTACACCTTC. This codes for CASSTDRGGYGYTF.

The rearrangement links TRBV15 to TRBJ1-2, with 9 bases aligning to TRBD1. Germline CDR1 is LNHNV and CDR2 is YYDKDF (reference sequence). There are 13 residues in the CDR3. The V gene end was trimmed by 5 bases and the J gene end by 6 bases; junction bases not matched to a gene: 4. DNA for the CDR3: TGTGCCACCAGCGCGGACAGGGGAGATGGCTACACCTTC. Amino acid sequence: CATSADRGDGYTF.

The V and J genes are TRBV30 and TRBJ1-5; D gene unclear. Trimming removed 4 bases at V and 5 bases at J, with 15 bases between. The germline V gene has CDR1 GTSNPN and CDR2 SVGIG (reference sequence). The CDR3 totals 14 residues. CDR3 DNA: TGTGCCTGGACTGAATCAACTGCTGATCAGCCCCAGCATTTT. This translates into CAWTESTADQPQHF.

This clone was seen only once. The chain joins TRBV10-1 to TRBJ1-5, with a weak D call TRBD1 (5 bases). V lost 6 bases and J 2 bases, leaving 17 bases between the germline ends. This CDR3 has 16 residues. Germline loops: CDR1 WNHNN, CDR2 SYGVQD (reference sequence). The CDR3 coding sequence is TGCGCCAGCAGCCCCAGGGAGGATGAGGGCAATCAGCCCCAGCATTTT. This codes for CASSPREDEGNQPQHF.

This clone was detected only once. This chain uses TRBV18 with TRBJ1-1; D perhaps matches TRBD1 (5 bases). CDR3 length: 13 residues. Between the trimmed V and J ends, which lost 3 bases and 5 bases, there was a span of 10 bases. The germline V gene encodes CDR1 KGHSH and CDR2 LQKENI. The CDR3 DNA follows: TGTGCCAGCTCACCGAACCAGGGAACTGAAGCTTTCTTT. Translating gives CASSPNQGTEAFF.

The V and J genes are TRBV28 and TRBJ1-6; 8 bases match TRBD1. Germline V gives CDR1 MDHEN, CDR2 SYDVKM. The length of the CDR3 is 16 residues. V shed 6 bases and J 12 bases; nucleotides not matched to a gene: 16. In DNA form, the CDR3 reads TGTGCCAGCAGCGCGACAGGGGCTGGGGTTTTTTTACCCCTCCACTTT. It encodes CASSATGAGVFLPLHF. Full variable domain (outside the CDR3, taken from reference TRBV28 and TRBJ1-6): DVKVTQSSRYLVKRTGEKVFLECVQDMDHENMFWYRQDPGLGLRLIYFSYDVKMKEKGDIPEGYSVSREKKERFSLILESASTNQTSMYLCASSATGAGVFLPLHFGNGTRLTVT.

V gene TRBV11-2 combines with J gene TRBJ2-7, with 9 bases matching TRBD1. There are 15 residues in the CDR3. The V gene's germline CDR1 is SGHAT and CDR2 FQNNGV. V dropped 5 bases and J dropped 3; count of bases not matched to a gene: 8. The DNA for the CDR3 is TGTGCCAGCAGCGGCCGGGACAGGGCGATCTACGAGCAGTACTTC. Its protein is CASSGRDRAIYEQYF.

The chain carries TRBV6-1 and TRBJ1-1, with D possibly being TRBD1 (6 bases). Per the germline V gene, CDR1 is MNHNS and CDR2 is SASEGT. Deletions cut 2 bases from V and 1 base from J, with 11 bases between. This CDR3 comprises 15 residues. As DNA, the CDR3 is TGTGCCAGCAGTGAACCGGCGACAGGGAACACTGAAGCTTTCTTT. The encoded protein is CASSEPATGNTEAFF.

To note about this clone: Other DNA sequences from this sample encode an identical CDR3 as well. Here the CDR3 reads CSASYTDTQYF. The CDR3 DNA follows: TGCAGTGCCTCGTATACAGATACGCAGTATTTT. This chain connects TRBV20-1 to TRBJ2-3; D is unclear. V was clipped by 6 bases and J by 3 bases, with 7 bases between them. The CDR3 consists of 11 residues. Germline V gives CDR1 DFQATT, CDR2 SNEGSKA (reference sequence).

The V gene is TRBV7-8, the J gene TRBJ2-2; D might be TRBD2 (6 bases). Germline-derived CDR1 and CDR2 are SGHVS and FQNEAQ. This CDR3 has 18 residues. Trimming removed 0 bases from V and 6 bases from J, with 20 bases in between. The CDR3, as DNA: TGTGCCAGCAGCTTAGCTTCAACCCCGGGAGCAAAATCCGGGGAGCTGTTTTTT. Its protein product is CASSLASTPGAKSGELFF.

The genes are TRBV19 and TRBJ2-7, with 13 bases matching TRBD2. Per germline, CDR1 LNHDA and CDR2 SQIVND (reference sequence). The V and J ends lost 5 bases and 0 bases, in that order; junction bases with no gene match: 7. The CDR3 contains 17 residues. In DNA form, the CDR3 reads TGTGCCAGTAGTCCTCAATGGACTAGCGGGAGCTCCTACGAGCAGTACTTC. It translates to CASSPQWTSGSSYEQYF. Full variable domain (outside the CDR3, taken from reference TRBV19 and TRBJ2-7): DGGITQSPKYLFRKEGQNVTLSCEQNLNHDAMYWYRQDPGQGLRLIYYSQIVNDFQKGDIAEGYSVSREKKESFPLTVTSAQKNPTAFYLCASSPQWTSGSSYEQYFGPGTRLTVT.

The V and J genes are TRBV9 and TRBJ1-3; D gene unclear. CDR1 is SGDLS and CDR2 is YYNGEE in the germline V gene. Trimming removed 0 bases at V and 0 bases at J, with 7 bases between. This CDR3 comprises 15 residues. As DNA, the CDR3 is TGTGCCAGCAGCGTAGGGAGAGGCTCTGGAAACACCATATATTTT. Its translation: CASSVGRGSGNTIYF. The whole variable domain, remainder taken from reference TRBV9 and TRBJ1-3, is DSGVTQTPKHLITATGQRVTLRCSPRSGDLSVYWYQQSLDQGLQFLIQYYNGEERAKGNILERFSAQQFPDLHSELNLSSLELGDSALYFCASSVGRGSGNTIYFGEGSWLTVV.

V gene TRBV29-1 combines with J gene TRBJ1-6, with 12 bases that match TRBD1. This CDR3 has 13 residues. CDR1 and CDR2 from the germline V gene are SQVTM and ANQGSEA. V lost 6 bases to trimming and J lost 6 bases; unmatched junction nucleotides: 0. CDR3 in amino acids: CSVGQGANSPLHF. In DNA form, the CDR3 reads TGCAGCGTGGGACAGGGGGCTAATTCACCCCTCCACTTT.

The chain combines TRBV3-1 (or the pseudogene TRBV3-2) with TRBJ1-1; D not resolved. This CDR3 has 13 amino acids. Germline V CDR1 and CDR2: LGHDT, YNNKEL (reference sequence). V shed 3 bases and J shed 0 bases, with 5 bases lying between them. The CDR3 is CASSQYVNTEAFF. DNA of the CDR3: TGTGCCAGCAGCCAGTATGTGAACACTGAAGCTTTCTTT.

The chain carries TRBV7-2 and TRBJ2-1, with a possible D match to TRBD2 (5 bases). Trimming took off 3 bases at V and 8 bases at J, with 14 bases between the two ends. Germline CDR1 is SGHTA and CDR2 is FQGNSA. This CDR3 spans 14 amino acids. The CDR3 DNA is TGTGCCAGCAGCTTGGGCTGGGAGAGCGATGAGCAGTTCTTC. As protein: CASSLGWESDEQFF.

The genes are TRBV27 and TRBJ1-2; 10 nucleotides align to TRBD1. V shed 6 bases, J shed 8 bases, and the junction held 15 bases outside the gene matches. Per germline, CDR1 MNHEY and CDR2 SMNVEV (reference sequence). The CDR3 consists of 16 residues. CDR3 amino acids: CASREGQGTGLMGYTF. Here the CDR3 DNA reads TGTGCCAGCAGGGAGGGACAGGGGACGGGGCTGATGGGCTACACCTTC.

The chain uses TRBV5-8 and TRBJ1-2; D gene uncertain. The germline V gene has CDR1 SGHTS and CDR2 YDEGEE. Trimming removed 4 bases at V and 8 bases at J, with 12 bases between. CDR3 length equals 12 residues. The CDR3 nucleotides read TGTGCCAGCAGCGAAGAGGCATTGGGCTACACCTTC. This translates into CASSEEALGYTF.

The genes are TRBV28 and TRBJ1-1, with a weak D call TRBD1 (5 bases). CDR3 length equals 13 residues. The germline V and J ends were trimmed by 7 bases and 5 bases, with 14 bases remaining between them. The V gene's germline CDR1 is MDHEN and CDR2 SYDVKM. The CDR3 loop is CASTPKGVTEAFF. CDR3 sequence (DNA): TGTGCCAGCACCCCAAAAGGGGTAACTGAAGCTTTCTTT.

The V call is TRBV25-1, the J call TRBJ1-4; a weak D match, TRBD1 (5 bases). CDR1 and CDR2 from the germline V gene are MGHDK and SYGVNS. The CDR3 extends over 15 amino acids. The germline V and J ends were trimmed by 6 bases and 7 bases, with 18 bases remaining between them. The CDR3 here is CASRAGVGTGEKLFF. The CDR3 bases are TGTGCCAGCAGGGCCGGGGTAGGGACTGGTGAAAAACTGTTTTTT.

The rearrangement joins TRBV24-1 to TRBJ2-1, with a weak D call TRBD1 (7 bases). The CDR3 totals 17 residues. Per the germline V gene, CDR1 is KGHDR and CDR2 is SFDVKD. Trimming removed 3 bases from V and 8 bases from J, with 22 bases in between. CDR3: CATSDPPAGGNRYEQFF. The CDR3 nucleotides read TGTGCCACCAGTGATCCCCCGGCAGGGGGGAACCGCTATGAGCAGTTCTTC.